The 26 T cell receptor beta chains below were found in one sample sequenced in a study of Ad26.COV2.S vaccination and SARS-CoV-2 variants. The sample's treatment: approximately 18 received Ad26.COV2.S at low or high dose, single or two shots; several received placebo; per-sample allocation not given. Collection of samples fell on day 63 after the first vaccine or placebo injection. Profiling relied on immunoSEQ multiplex PCR, and the TCRdb table lists in-frame clones only, not all of them. The sample has around 300,000 clones, 90% seen once. The material sequenced was peripheral blood, taken in a trial of Ad26.COV2.S vaccine versus placebo. The receptor set was obtained from a person between 18 and 60 years old who received the Ad26.COV2.S COVID-19 vaccine or a placebo.

This clone was counted once. V and J are TRBV18 and TRBJ2-1; 7 nucleotides agree with TRBD1. This CDR3 has 14 residues. Germline V gene sequence: CDR1 KGHSH, CDR2 LQKENI. The V gene end was trimmed by 6 bases and the J gene end by 3 bases; junction bases not matched to a gene: 5. CDR3 coding DNA: TGTGCCAGCTCGGACAGGCGAAACTACAATGAGCAGTTCTTC. It yields the protein CASSDRRNYNEQFF.

The V call is TRBV24-1, the J call TRBJ2-2; D is ambiguous. Trimming stripped 4 bases from V and 5 bases from J, with 7 bases between. Germline loops: CDR1 KGHDR, CDR2 SFDVKD. This CDR3 region has 13 residues. CDR3 amino acids: CATSEIGTGELFF. In nucleotides, the CDR3 is TGTGCCACCAGTGAGATCGGGACCGGGGAGCTGTTTTTT.

This chain joins TRBV4-1 and TRBJ2-7, with 8 bases fitting TRBD1. The CDR3 contains 19 residues. Germline loops: CDR1 MGHRA, CDR2 YSYEKL. V shed 0 bases, J shed 5 bases, and the junction held 18 bases outside the gene matches. CDR3 bases: TGCGCCAGCAGCCAAGATCGGGACAGGATATATGGGGGTACGGACGAGCAGTACGTC. This codes for CASSQDRDRIYGGTDEQYV.

V gene TRBV14 combines with J gene TRBJ1-1; D is uncertain. There are 14 residues in the CDR3. Germline V CDR1 and CDR2: SGHDN, FVKESK. The V and J ends lost 1 base and 0 bases respectively, with 6 bases between them. The CDR3 DNA sequence: TGTGCCAGCAGCCAAGTTGCAATGAACACTGAAGCTTTCTTT. The encoded protein is CASSQVAMNTEAFF.

The rearrangement uses TRBV9 and TRBJ1-1; no reliable D call. Looked up from germline, CDR1 is SGDLS and CDR2 is YYNGEE. The V and J ends lost 4 bases and 2 bases respectively, with 12 bases between them. The CDR3 loop spans 14 amino acids. CDR3 sequence reads: CASSPRWGNTEAFF. CDR3 coding DNA: TGTGCCAGCAGCCCCCGTTGGGGTAACACTGAAGCTTTCTTT.

The chain employs TRBV19 and TRBJ2-1; the D gene is possibly TRBD1 (6 bases). The CDR3 sequence is 14 residues long. V was cut by 1 base and J by 9 bases, with 13 bases left in between. Germline-derived CDR1 and CDR2 are LNHDA and SQIVND (reference sequence). CDR3 region: CASSIVSLGGEQFF. CDR3 sequence (DNA): TGTGCCAGTAGTATAGTTAGTTTAGGGGGTGAGCAGTTCTTC.

This clone was observed a single time. The V and J genes are TRBV11-2 and TRBJ2-5; 14 bases are shared with TRBD2. The germline CDR1 and CDR2 sequences are SGHAT and FQNNGV. Germline trimming cut 4 bases from V and 2 bases from J; bases unmatched to any gene: 3. This CDR3 has 16 amino acids. The CDR3 loop reads CASSSGLAGGQETQYF. The CDR3 nucleotides read TGTGCCAGCAGCTCCGGACTAGCGGGGGGTCAAGAGACCCAGTACTTC.

This sequence joins TRBV19 and TRBJ1-2; tentative D call: TRBD1 (5 bases). Germline V gives CDR1 LNHDA, CDR2 SQIVND (reference sequence). The CDR3 is 12 amino acids. Trimming cost V 3 bases and J 6 bases, with 8 bases left between them. CDR3 nucleotide sequence: TGTGCCAGTAGTATTCAAGGGGATGGCTACACCTTC. Protein product: CASSIQGDGYTF. Combining the CDR3 with reference TRBV19 and TRBJ1-2 gives the whole variable domain DGGITQSPKYLFRKEGQNVTLSCEQNLNHDAMYWYRQDPGQGLRLIYYSQIVNDFQKGDIAEGYSVSREKKESFPLTVTSAQKNPTAFYLCASSIQGDGYTFGSGTRLTVV.

This chain uses TRBV3-1 (or the pseudogene TRBV3-2) with TRBJ2-3, with 7 bases aligning to TRBD2. The ends lost 1 base at V and 0 bases at J; junction bases unmatched: 7. The CDR3 sequence is 17 residues long. Germline V gene sequence: CDR1 LGHDT, CDR2 YNNKEL (reference sequence). This CDR3 reads CASSQGTSVFSTDTQYF. DNA for the CDR3: TGTGCCAGCAGCCAAGGGACTAGTGTCTTTAGCACAGATACGCAGTATTTT.

The chain couples TRBV29-1 to TRBJ1-1; no clear D. V shed 6 bases and J shed 1 base, with 15 bases lying between them. The CDR3 consists of 14 residues. Germline-derived CDR1 and CDR2 are SQVTM and ANQGSEA. CDR3 amino acids: CSVVGRAWNTEAFF. CDR3 DNA sequence: TGCAGCGTCGTCGGTAGGGCCTGGAACACTGAAGCTTTCTTT.

J is TRBJ2-7 and V is TRBV7-2; perhaps TRBD2 as D (5 bases). CDR3 length: 14 residues. Trimming took 0 bases from V and 3 from J, leaving 9 bases between them. Germline loops: CDR1 SGHTA, CDR2 FQGNSA. The CDR3 protein is CASSLAFGGYEQYF. In DNA, the CDR3 is TGTGCCAGCAGCTTAGCGTTCGGAGGCTACGAGCAGTACTTC.

This clone was seen a few times. The chain combines TRBV18 with TRBJ1-2; the match to TRBD1 covers 9 bases. The ends lost 5 bases at V and 7 bases at J; junction bases unmatched: 8. The CDR3 length is 14 residues. The germline gives CDR1 KGHSH, CDR2 LQKENI. The CDR3 loop is CASSTLDRGSGYTF. CDR3 DNA sequence: TGTGCCAGCTCAACTTTGGACAGGGGCAGTGGCTACACCTTC.

This chain connects TRBV7-2 to TRBJ2-2; perhaps TRBD2 as D (5 bases). Trimming removed 6 bases at V and 1 base at J, with 6 bases between. The CDR3 contains 13 residues. Germline V gene sequence: CDR1 SGHTA, CDR2 FQGNSA. As DNA, the CDR3 is TGTGCCAGCAGGAGGGTGAACACCGGGGAGCTGTTTTTT. It yields the protein CASRRVNTGELFF. The variable domain in full, completed from reference TRBV7-2 and TRBJ2-2, reads GAGVSQSPSNKVTEKGKDVELRCDPISGHTALYWYRQSLGQGLEFLIYFQGNSAPDKSGLPSDRFSAERTGGSVSTLTIQRTQQEDSAVYLCASRRVNTGELFFGEGSRLTVL.

This clone was seen only once. The chain links TRBV15 to TRBJ1-2; D not certain. V lost 3 bases to trimming and J lost 1 base, with 6 bases between them. CDR1 LNHNV and CDR2 YYDKDF come from the germline V gene (reference sequence). CDR3 size: 13 residues. The CDR3 DNA reads as TGTGCCACCAGCAGTGTCGTTAACTATGGCTACACCTTC. Residues: CATSSVVNYGYTF. Drawing the rest from reference TRBV15 and TRBJ1-2, the complete variable domain is DAMVIQNPRYQVTQFGKPVTLSCSQTLNHNVMYWYQQKSSQAPKLLFHYYDKDFNNEADTPDNFQSRRPNTSFCFLDIRSPGLGDTAMYLCATSSVVNYGYTFGSGTRLTVV.

This chain links TRBV19 with TRBJ2-2; no clear D. V lost 10 bases and J lost 3, with 9 bases in between. Per the germline V gene, CDR1 is LNHDA and CDR2 is SQIVND (reference sequence). The CDR3 runs to 12 residues. The CDR3 is CATRTDTGELFF. In DNA, the CDR3 is TGTGCCACCCGGACGGACACCGGGGAGCTGTTTTTT.

The V call is TRBV10-3, the J call TRBJ2-4; either TRBD1 or TRBD2 may supply D (5 bases each). The CDR3 has 15 amino acids. Trimming removed 4 bases at V and 0 bases at J, with 10 bases between. Germline CDR1 reads ENHRY; CDR2 reads SYGVKD. In DNA form, the CDR3 reads TGTGCCATCAGTGGGGCTGGGGGAGCCAAAAACATTCAGTACTTC. Translation: CAISGAGGAKNIQYF.

The V call is TRBV4-3, the J call TRBJ1-5, with D tentatively TRBD1 (5 bases). V was cut by 1 base and J by 0 bases, with 10 bases left in between. CDR1 LGHNA and CDR2 YSLEER come from the germline V gene. This CDR3 comprises 16 residues. The CDR3 DNA reads TGCGCCAGCAGCCAAGCGTACAGGAATAGCAATCAGCCCCAGCATTTT. Translating gives CASSQAYRNSNQPQHF.

V and J are TRBV4-1 and TRBJ1-3; no definite D call. V shed 0 bases and J shed 3 bases, with 9 bases lying between them. The germline V gene has CDR1 MGHRA and CDR2 YSYEKL. This CDR3 spans 15 amino acids. The CDR3 DNA reads TGCGCCAGCAGCCAAGATAAGGGTGTTGGAAACACCATATATTTT. Amino acid sequence: CASSQDKGVGNTIYF.

The chain combines TRBV7-2 with TRBJ2-5; perhaps TRBD1 as D (6 bases). Trimming cost V 3 bases and J 5 bases, with 22 bases left between them. The CDR3 is made up of 17 amino acids. CDR1 is SGHTA and CDR2 is FQGNSA in the germline V gene. CDR3 in DNA: TGTGCCAGCAGCTTGGTCATCGGGGACATCAGCGCCGAGACCCAGTACTTC. This translates into CASSLVIGDISAETQYF. Full variable domain (rest looked up from reference TRBV7-2 and TRBJ2-5): GAGVSQSPSNKVTEKGKDVELRCDPISGHTALYWYRQSLGQGLEFLIYFQGNSAPDKSGLPSDRFSAERTGGSVSTLTIQRTQQEDSAVYLCASSLVIGDISAETQYFGPGTRLLVL.

V and J are TRBV7-3 and TRBJ2-3, with 9 bases fitting TRBD2. The length of the CDR3 is 16 residues. V was pared by 2 bases and J by 4 bases, with 7 bases of the junction left unmatched. Germline lookup yields CDR1 SGHTA and CDR2 FQGTGA. CDR3 DNA sequence: TGTGCCAGCAGCTTATCACCTAGCGGGATAGCAGATACGCAGTATTTT. This sequence encodes CASSLSPSGIADTQYF. The full variable domain, in which reference TRBV7-3 and TRBJ2-3 provide the parts outside the CDR3, is GAGVSQTPSNKVTEKGKYVELRCDPISGHTALYWYRQSLGQGPEFLIYFQGTGAADDSGLPNDRFFAVRPEGSVSTLKIQRTERGDSAVYLCASSLSPSGIADTQYFGPGTRLTVL.

V usage is TRBV10-3 and J usage is TRBJ1-3; D call uncertain. Germline CDR1 reads ENHRY; CDR2 reads SYGVKD. V dropped 3 bases and J dropped 0 bases, with 6 bases sitting between them. The CDR3 is made up of 14 amino acids. The chain's CDR3 is CAISDRYSGNTIYF. CDR3 nucleotide sequence: TGTGCCATCAGTGACCGATACTCTGGAAACACCATATATTTT.

This rearrangement joins TRBV27 to TRBJ1-5, with D maybe TRBD1 (6 bases). The CDR3 totals 14 residues. Trimming took 5 bases from V and 4 from J, leaving 12 bases between them. Per germline, CDR1 MNHEY and CDR2 SMNVEV (reference sequence). The CDR3: CASSEEGVNQPQHF. In DNA form, the CDR3 reads TGTGCCAGCAGTGAGGAGGGGGTGAATCAGCCCCAGCATTTT.

The V gene is TRBV3-1 (or the pseudogene TRBV3-2), the J gene TRBJ2-3; 9 bases map to TRBD2. J lost 2 bases, V lost 4 bases, and 7 bases had no gene match. The germline gives CDR1 LGHDT, CDR2 YNNKEL (reference sequence). The CDR3 is 16 residues long. As DNA, the CDR3 is TGTGCCAGCAGCCGCAATAGCGGGGGACTCACAGATACGCAGTATTTT. This codes for CASSRNSGGLTDTQYF.

The chain recombines TRBV29-1 with TRBJ1-1, with a weak D call TRBD1 (5 bases). V was trimmed by 3 bases and J by 5 bases, leaving 16 bases between them. This CDR3 has 14 residues. Germline V gene sequence: CDR1 SQVTM, CDR2 ANQGSEA. For the CDR3, the DNA is TGCAGCGTTGAGGGGGGGTTCTGGTGGACTGAAGCTTTCTTT. Amino acid sequence: CSVEGGFWWTEAFF.

J is TRBJ2-1 and V is TRBV7-9, with TRBD2 matching 12 bases. The V segment lost 5 bases and the J segment 9 bases; nucleotides outside the gene matches: 8. The CDR3 has 15 amino acids. Germline V gene lookup returns CDR1 SEHNR and CDR2 FQNEAQ (reference sequence). The CDR3 DNA sequence: TGTGCCAGCAGCGTCCTGAGACTAGCGGGAGTTGAGCAGTTCTTC. This sequence encodes CASSVLRLAGVEQFF.

The chain links TRBV2 to TRBJ2-7, with D hard to call. Germline V gene lookup returns CDR1 SNHLY and CDR2 FYNNEI. V was clipped by 0 bases and J by 0 bases, with 3 bases between them. The CDR3 totals 13 residues. CDR3 DNA: TGTGCCAGCAGTGAAGCAGCCTCCTACGAGCAGTACTTC. It codes for CASSEAASYEQYF. Filled out from reference TRBV2 and TRBJ2-7, the complete variable domain reads EPEVTQTPSHQVTQMGQEVILRCVPISNHLYFYWYRQILGQKVEFLVSFYNNEISEKSEIFDDQFSVERPDGSNFTLKIRSTKLEDSAMYFCASSEAASYEQYFGPGTRLTVT.